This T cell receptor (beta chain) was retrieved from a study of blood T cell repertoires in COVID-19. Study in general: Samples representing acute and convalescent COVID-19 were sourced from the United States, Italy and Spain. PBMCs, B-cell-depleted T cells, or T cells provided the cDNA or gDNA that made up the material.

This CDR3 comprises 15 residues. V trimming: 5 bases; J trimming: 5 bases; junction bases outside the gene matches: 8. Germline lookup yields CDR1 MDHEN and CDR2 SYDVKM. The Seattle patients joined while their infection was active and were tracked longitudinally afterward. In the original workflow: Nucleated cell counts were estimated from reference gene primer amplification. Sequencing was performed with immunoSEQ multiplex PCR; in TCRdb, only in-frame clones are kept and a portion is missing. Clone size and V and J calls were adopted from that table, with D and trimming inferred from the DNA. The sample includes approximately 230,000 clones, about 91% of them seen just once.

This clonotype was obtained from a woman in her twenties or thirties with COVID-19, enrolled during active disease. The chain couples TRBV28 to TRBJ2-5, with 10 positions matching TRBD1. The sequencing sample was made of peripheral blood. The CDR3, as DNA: TGTGCCAGCAGTCTACCGACAGGGGGCGCGGAGACCCAGTACTTC. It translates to CASSLPTGGAETQYF.